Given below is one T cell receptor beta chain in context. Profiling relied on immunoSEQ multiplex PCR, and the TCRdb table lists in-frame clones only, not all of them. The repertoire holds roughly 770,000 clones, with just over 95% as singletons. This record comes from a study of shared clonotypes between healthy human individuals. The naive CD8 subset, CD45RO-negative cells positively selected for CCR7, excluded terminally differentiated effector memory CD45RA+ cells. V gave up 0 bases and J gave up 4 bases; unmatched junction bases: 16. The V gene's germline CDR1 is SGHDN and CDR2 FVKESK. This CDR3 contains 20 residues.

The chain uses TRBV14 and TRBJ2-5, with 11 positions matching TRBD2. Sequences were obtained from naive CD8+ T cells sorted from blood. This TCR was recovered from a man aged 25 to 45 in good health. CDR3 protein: CASSQDPGGISGRAVETQYF. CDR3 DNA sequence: TGTGCCAGCAGCCAAGACCCAGGGGGCATTAGCGGGAGGGCCGTAGAGACCCAGTACTTC.